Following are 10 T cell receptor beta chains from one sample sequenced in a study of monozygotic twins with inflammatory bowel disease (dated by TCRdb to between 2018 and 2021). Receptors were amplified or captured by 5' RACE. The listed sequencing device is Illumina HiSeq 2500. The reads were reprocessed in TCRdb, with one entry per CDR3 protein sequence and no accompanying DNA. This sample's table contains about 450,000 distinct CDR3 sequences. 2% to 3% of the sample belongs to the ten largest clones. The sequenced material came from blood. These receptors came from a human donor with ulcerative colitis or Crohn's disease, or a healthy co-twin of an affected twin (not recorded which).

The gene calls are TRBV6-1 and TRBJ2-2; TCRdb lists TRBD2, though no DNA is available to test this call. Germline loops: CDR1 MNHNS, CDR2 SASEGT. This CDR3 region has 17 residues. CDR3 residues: CASSLAGGWGNTGELFF.

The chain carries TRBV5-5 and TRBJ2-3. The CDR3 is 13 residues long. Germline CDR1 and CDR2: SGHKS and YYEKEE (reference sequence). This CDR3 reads CASSPQPTDTQYF.

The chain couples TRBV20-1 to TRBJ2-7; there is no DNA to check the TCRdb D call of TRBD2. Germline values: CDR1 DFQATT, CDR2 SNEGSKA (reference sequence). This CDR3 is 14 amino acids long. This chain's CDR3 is CSAAASGVTYEQYF.

CDR3 residues: CSALGHPPGELFF. The V call is TRBV20-1, the J call TRBJ2-2; TCRdb's D gene call, TRBD1, goes unchecked for lack of DNA. This CDR3 is built from 13 residues. CDR1 is DFQATT and CDR2 is SNEGSKA in the germline V gene (reference sequence).

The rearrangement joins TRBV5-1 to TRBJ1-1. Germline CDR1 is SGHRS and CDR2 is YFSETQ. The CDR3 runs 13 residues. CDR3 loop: CASSLLGNTEAFF.

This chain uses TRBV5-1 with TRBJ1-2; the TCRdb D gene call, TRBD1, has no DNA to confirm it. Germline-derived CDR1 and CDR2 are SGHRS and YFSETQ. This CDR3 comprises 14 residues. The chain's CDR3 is CASSPGQGSSGYTF.

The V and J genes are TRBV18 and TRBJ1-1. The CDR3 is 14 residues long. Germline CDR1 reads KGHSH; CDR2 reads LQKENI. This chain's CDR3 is CASSPTGAGTEAFF.

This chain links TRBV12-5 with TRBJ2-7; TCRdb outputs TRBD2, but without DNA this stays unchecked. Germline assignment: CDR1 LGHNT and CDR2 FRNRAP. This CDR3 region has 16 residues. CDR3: CASGLVLAASSYEQYF.

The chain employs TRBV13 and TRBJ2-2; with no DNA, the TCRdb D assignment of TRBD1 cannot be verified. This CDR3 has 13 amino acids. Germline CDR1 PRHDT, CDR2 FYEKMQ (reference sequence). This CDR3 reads CASSTGWAGELFF.

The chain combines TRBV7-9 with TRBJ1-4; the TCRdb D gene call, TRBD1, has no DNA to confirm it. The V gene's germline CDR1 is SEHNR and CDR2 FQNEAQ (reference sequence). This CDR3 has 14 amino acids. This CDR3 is CASSLDYRGEKLFF.